The source of this T cell receptor (beta chain) is a study of T cell changes during pregnancy in multiple sclerosis. TCRdb's table, derived via immunoSEQ multiplex PCR, lists solely in-frame clones and lacks some. There are about 80,000 clones in the sample; approximately 93% occur only once, and 0.8% to 1% lies in the top ten. CDR3 size: 18 residues. The V end was cut by 2 bases, the J end by 0 bases, with 17 bases between. Germline V gives CDR1 KGHSH, CDR2 LQKENI. Specimen: peripheral blood, collected in the second trimester of pregnancy. The source of this sequence is a female donor in good health, enrolled as a control in a pregnancy study. The rearrangement joins TRBV18 to TRBJ1-3; D may be TRBD1 (6 bases). CDR3 amino acids: CASSPVNFRGDSGNTIYF. The CDR3 nucleotides read TGTGCCAGCTCACCAGTAAACTTCAGGGGAGACTCTGGAAACACCATATATTTT.